These 10 T cell receptor beta chains originate from one sample sequenced in a study of blood T cell repertoires in COVID-19. Assay: immunoSEQ multiplex PCR; the TCRdb copy retains only in-frame clones and omits some. The sample has 68,000 or so clones, over 75% seen once. Source material: peripheral blood. The receptors stem from a human donor in a cohort sampled during active COVID-19.

J is TRBJ1-2 and V is TRBV5-1, with 7 bases fitting TRBD1. Trimming cost V 0 bases and J 4 bases; bases outside gene matches: 0. Germline V gene sequence: CDR1 SGHRS, CDR2 YFSETQ. The CDR3 totals 13 residues. DNA of the CDR3: TGCGCCAGCAGCTTGGGGGACAGCTATGGCTACACCTTC. This codes for CASSLGDSYGYTF.

This chain uses TRBV6-5 with TRBJ1-2; D unclear. This CDR3 is built from 15 residues. CDR1 MNHEY and CDR2 SVGAGI come from the germline V gene. Trimming took 0 bases from V and 0 from J, leaving 8 bases between them. CDR3 residues: CASSYSPGANYGYTF. CDR3 DNA sequence: TGTGCCAGCAGTTACTCACCCGGAGCTAACTATGGCTACACCTTC.

The CDR3 here is CASTRDRADEQFF. CDR3 nucleotides: TGTGCCAGCACCAGGGACAGGGCTGATGAGCAGTTCTTC. The gene calls are TRBV6-5 and TRBJ2-1; TRBD1 matches 9 bases. The CDR3 runs 13 residues. V dropped 7 bases and J dropped 8; count of bases not matched to a gene: 6. Germline V gene sequence: CDR1 MNHEY, CDR2 SVGAGI.

This clone has just a few counts. This sequence joins TRBV30 and TRBJ2-5; possibly TRBD2 for D (6 bases). Deletions cut 0 bases from V and 2 bases from J, with 7 bases between. The length of the CDR3 is 13 residues. The germline gives CDR1 GTSNPN, CDR2 SVGIG (reference sequence). The CDR3 nucleotides are TGTGCCTGGAGTGTGCGGGAACAAGAGACCCAGTACTTC. Residues: CAWSVREQETQYF.

This chain uses TRBV9 with TRBJ1-5; D gene ambiguous. The V and J ends lost 4 bases and 0 bases respectively, with 11 bases between them. Germline V gene lookup returns CDR1 SGDLS and CDR2 YYNGEE. CDR3 size: 15 residues. The CDR3 spells CASSYSGNSNQPQHF. The CDR3 region has the DNA TGTGCCAGCAGCTATTCCGGGAATAGCAATCAGCCCCAGCATTTT.

The chain employs TRBV5-1 and TRBJ1-3; 9 bases map to TRBD1. The J segment lost 4 bases and the V segment lost 5 bases, leaving 7 bases of the junction unmatched. CDR1 and CDR2 (germline): SGHRS, YFSETQ. The CDR3 totals 15 residues. The CDR3 loop reads CASSPQGAWGNTIYF. The DNA of the CDR3 is TGCGCCAGCAGTCCACAGGGGGCGTGGGGAAACACCATATATTTT.

J is TRBJ2-7 and V is TRBV6-2 or TRBV6-3, with 11 bases identical to TRBD1. In germline, CDR1 is MNHEY, CDR2 SVGEGT. The CDR3 extends over 15 amino acids. V was clipped by 0 bases and J by 3 bases; unmatched bases: 1. The CDR3 nucleotides are TGTGCCAGCAGTTACTCCGGGACAGGGGGCTACGAGCAGTACTTC. Amino acids: CASSYSGTGGYEQYF.

The chain combines TRBV6-5 with TRBJ1-5; perhaps TRBD1 as D (5 bases). Germline CDR1 and CDR2: MNHEY and SVGAGI. CDR3 length: 13 residues. With 9 bases removed from V and 5 bases from J, the gap between germline ends came to 14 bases. CDR3 loop: CASARTSDQPQHF. DNA for the CDR3: TGTGCCAGTGCTAGGACATCCGATCAGCCCCAGCATTTT.

J is TRBJ2-3 and V is TRBV18; weak D call: TRBD1 (6 bases). CDR1 and CDR2 (germline): KGHSH, LQKENI. Trimming took off 5 bases at V and 3 bases at J, with 15 bases between the two ends. CDR3 length equals 15 residues. CDR3 DNA: TGTGCCAGCTCAAGAGAACAGGGTGGAACAGATACGCAGTATTTT. It specifies CASSREQGGTDTQYF.

This clone occurred once. This sequence joins TRBV15 and TRBJ1-1; 8 bases align to TRBD1. The CDR3 contains 14 residues. V shed 3 bases, J shed 4 bases, and the junction held 4 bases outside the gene matches. Germline CDR1 is LNHNV and CDR2 is YYDKDF (reference sequence). DNA of the CDR3: TGTGCCACCAGCAGCAGGGGGCTGTTCACTGAAGCTTTCTTT. Its protein product is CATSSRGLFTEAFF.